Below, 3 T cell receptor beta chains from the same sample are listed, as sequenced in a study of CD8 T cells in Susac syndrome. Random hexamers were used to reverse transcribe an amount of about 0.45 to 1 ug RNA. TCRdb ran MiXCR on the immunoSEQ multiplex PCR reads and lists one entry per CDR3 protein. The sample holds 160,000 or so distinct CDR3 sequences, approximately 94% seen once. The sequenced sample was CD8+ T cells from PBMCs. The receptors stem from a human donor with multiple sclerosis.

The gene calls are TRBV5-4 and TRBJ2-3, with TRBD2 as a possible D gene (6 bases). Germline values: CDR1 SGHNT, CDR2 YYREEE (reference sequence). The length of the CDR3 is 16 residues. Trimming left V 1 base short and J 0 bases short, with 12 bases between. The CDR3 protein is CASSLYRGTSTDTQYF. The CDR3 DNA sequence: TGTGCCAGCAGCTTGTACCGGGGGACTAGCACAGATACGCAGTATTTT. Based on the CDR3 plus reference TRBV5-4 and TRBJ2-3, the full variable domain is ETGVTQSPTHLIKTRGQQVTLRCSSQSGHNTVSWYQQALGQGPQFIFQYYREEENGRGNFPPRFSGLQFPNYSSELNVNALELDDSALYLCASSLYRGTSTDTQYFGPGTRLTVL.

V and J are TRBV30 and TRBJ2-7; D gene ambiguous. Between the trimmed V and J ends, which lost 2 bases and 1 base, there was a span of 6 bases. CDR1 and CDR2 (germline): GTSNPN, SVGIG (reference sequence). CDR3 length: 12 residues. As DNA, the CDR3 is TGTGCCTGGAGTTCAAGTTCCTACGAGCAGTACTTC. The encoded protein is CAWSSSSYEQYF.

The chain is built from TRBV12-3 or TRBV12-4 and TRBJ2-5; D gene ambiguous. Trimming stripped 2 bases from V and 2 bases from J, with 12 bases between. The CDR3 is made up of 15 amino acids. As DNA, the CDR3 is TGTGCCAGCAGTTTATTGGTATATACACAAGAGACCCAGTACTTC. It encodes CASSLLVYTQETQYF.